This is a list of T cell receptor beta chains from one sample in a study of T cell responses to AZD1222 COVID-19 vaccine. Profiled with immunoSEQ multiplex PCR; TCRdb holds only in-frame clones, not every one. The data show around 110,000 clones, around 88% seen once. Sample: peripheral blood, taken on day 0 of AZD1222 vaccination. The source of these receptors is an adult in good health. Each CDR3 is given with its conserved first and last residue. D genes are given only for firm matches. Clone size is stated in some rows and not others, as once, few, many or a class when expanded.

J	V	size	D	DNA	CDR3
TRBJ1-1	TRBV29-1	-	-	TGCAGCGTTGTTGAGGGACCCCGGAACACTGAAGCTTTCTTT	CSVVEGPRNTEAFF
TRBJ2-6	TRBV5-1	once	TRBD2	TGCGCCAGCAGCCGCGGGGAGGGCCCTTCTGGGGCCAACGTCCTGACTTTC	CASSRGEGPSGANVLTF
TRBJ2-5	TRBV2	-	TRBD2	TGTGCCACTAGAGCGGGACTTTGGCAAGAGACCCAGTACTTC	CATRAGLWQETQYF
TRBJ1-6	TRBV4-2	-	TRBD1	TGTGCCAGCAGCCAAGTCGACAGGGCCCTTTCACCCCTCCACTTT	CASSQVDRALSPLHF
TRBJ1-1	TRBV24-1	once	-	TGTGCCACCAGTGATTCAAACCCTGGCAAGAACACTGAAGCTTTCTTT	CATSDSNPGKNTEAFF
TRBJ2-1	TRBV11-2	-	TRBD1	TGTGCCAGCAGCGTATGGGACAGGCGGAATGAGCAGTTCTTC	CASSVWDRRNEQFF
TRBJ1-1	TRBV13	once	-	TGTGCCAGCAGCGCAACAAGGAACACTGAAGCTTTCTTT	CASSATRNTEAFF
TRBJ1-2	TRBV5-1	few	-	TGCGCCAGCAGTTGGGGGGCGTATGGCTACACCTTC	CASSWGAYGYTF
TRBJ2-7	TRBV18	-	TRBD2	TGTGCCAGCTCACCGACTAGCGGGCAGGTCGAGCAGTACTTC	CASSPTSGQVEQYF
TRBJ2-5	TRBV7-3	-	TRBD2	TGTGCCAGCAGCCGGGGGGGCCTAGAGACCCAGTACTTC	CASSRGGLETQYF
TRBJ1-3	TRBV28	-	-	TGTGCCAGCAGTTTTTCACAAACAAGCTCTGGAAACACCATATATTTT	CASSFSQTSSGNTIYF
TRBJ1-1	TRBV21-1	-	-	TGTGCCAGTTCCACCCCCAACCCAGGGAGGAAGAACACTGAAGCTTTCTTT	CASSTPNPGRKNTEAFF
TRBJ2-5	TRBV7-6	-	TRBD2	TGTGCCAGCAGCTTAGGACTAGCGGGAGGGAGCCAAGAGACCCAGTACTTC	CASSLGLAGGSQETQYF
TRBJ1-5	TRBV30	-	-	TGTGCCTGGAGTGAACTCACGGGCAATCAGCCCCAGCATTTT	CAWSELTGNQPQHF
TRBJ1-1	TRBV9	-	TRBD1	TGTGCCAGCAGCGGACAGGGGGCGCCTGAAGCTTTCTTT	CASSGQGAPEAFF
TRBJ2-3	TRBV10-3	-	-	TGTGCCATCAGTGCGGACTTCTCAACTTTCACAGATACGCAGTATTTT	CAISADFSTFTDTQYF